Listed here are 21 T cell receptor beta chains from one sample, sequenced in a study of PD-1 blockade in classical Hodgkin lymphoma. Described time point: cycle 4 day 1 (C4D1), after less than 7 weeks of nivolumab. After autologous stem cell transplantation all patients relapsed, and prior brentuximab vedotin exposure differed between cohorts. Generated by immunoSEQ multiplex PCR, the TCRdb table keeps only in-frame clones and is missing some. The data show roughly 60,000 clones, around 94% seen once. The sequencing used peripheral blood mononuclear cells (PBMCs), collected before the fourth cycle of nivolumab. These receptor sequences come from a human donor with classical Hodgkin lymphoma.

The chain is built from TRBV20-1 and TRBJ2-1, with no clear D. The CDR3 runs 11 residues. Germline V gene sequence: CDR1 DFQATT, CDR2 SNEGSKA (reference sequence). V was clipped by 6 bases and J by 9 bases, with 12 bases between them. CDR3 in amino acids: CSAQRVGEQFF. The CDR3, as DNA: TGCAGTGCCCAACGGGTGGGTGAGCAGTTCTTC.

V and J are TRBV18 and TRBJ2-1; perhaps TRBD2 as D (5 bases). Trimming removed 1 base at V and 6 bases at J, with 13 bases between. The CDR3 has 15 residues. CDR1 is KGHSH and CDR2 is LQKENI in the germline V gene. CDR3: CASSPLGGPSNEQFF. DNA of the CDR3: TGTGCCAGCTCACCACTTGGCGGGCCCTCCAATGAGCAGTTCTTC.

This chain connects TRBV5-4 to TRBJ2-3, with D possibly TRBD1 on 5 matching bases. The CDR3 has 17 residues. V lost 4 bases and J lost 4, with 22 bases in between. Germline V gene sequence: CDR1 SGHNT, CDR2 YYREEE (reference sequence). The CDR3 region is CASSKSWGGSLADTQYF. The CDR3, as DNA: TGTGCCAGCAGCAAAAGTTGGGGCGGTTCCCTGGCAGATACGCAGTATTTT.

This sequence joins TRBV9 and TRBJ2-7, with a weak D call TRBD1 (5 bases). Looked up from germline, CDR1 is SGDLS and CDR2 is YYNGEE. V was cut by 0 bases and J by 0 bases, with 10 bases left in between. The CDR3 sequence is 15 residues long. CDR3 DNA: TGTGCCAGCAGCGTAGGGGGCAGGGCCTCCTACGAGCAGTACTTC. Translation gives CASSVGGRASYEQYF.

In its sample, this clone was seen once. The CDR3 protein is CARGTSGSNEQFF. Here the CDR3 DNA reads TGTGCCAGGGGGACTAGCGGGAGCAATGAGCAGTTCTTC. This chain uses TRBV6-1 with TRBJ2-1, with 14 bases that match TRBD2. This CDR3 region has 13 residues. Germline trimming cut 9 bases from V and 6 bases from J; bases unmatched to any gene: 1. Germline V lookup: CDR1 MNHNS, CDR2 SASEGT.

The rearrangement joins TRBV13 to TRBJ2-2; 9 bases match TRBD2. The germline V gene has CDR1 PRHDT and CDR2 FYEKMQ (reference sequence). V shed 5 bases and J 1 base; nucleotides not matched to a gene: 8. This CDR3 has 17 amino acids. The CDR3 loop is CASSPLWREGNTGELFF. The CDR3 region has the DNA TGTGCCAGCAGCCCTCTGTGGCGGGAGGGGAACACCGGGGAGCTGTTTTTT.

This sequence joins TRBV28 and TRBJ2-1, with D unresolved. The CDR3 has 15 residues. V shed 5 bases and J shed 2 bases, with 13 bases lying between them. CDR1 and CDR2 from the germline V gene are MDHEN and SYDVKM. Here the CDR3 reads CASSPPHDAYNEQFF. DNA of the CDR3: TGTGCCAGCAGTCCCCCCCATGATGCCTACAATGAGCAGTTCTTC.

This chain links TRBV13 with TRBJ2-7, with a possible D match to TRBD2 (5 bases). Germline values: CDR1 PRHDT, CDR2 FYEKMQ (reference sequence). There are 12 residues in the CDR3. V lost 5 bases, J lost 7 bases, and 12 bases lay in between. The CDR3 protein is CASSDPRGEQYF. In DNA, the CDR3 is TGTGCCAGCAGCGATCCCCGGGGTGAGCAGTACTTC.

The chain has TRBV4-2 and TRBJ2-4, with 7 bases fitting TRBD1. The CDR3 length is 15 residues. V was clipped by 0 bases and J by 7 bases; unmatched bases: 6. Germline values: CDR1 LGHNA, CDR2 YNFKEQ. This CDR3 reads CASSQEGDSKNIQYF. CDR3 nucleotide sequence: TGTGCCAGCAGCCAAGAAGGGGACAGCAAGAACATTCAGTACTTC.

In this sample, this clone turned up once. The rearrangement uses TRBV5-1 and TRBJ2-5; 7 nucleotides match TRBD1. The germline CDR1 and CDR2 sequences are SGHRS and YFSETQ. Germline trimming cut 4 bases from V and 0 bases from J; bases unmatched to any gene: 9. This CDR3 comprises 16 residues. CDR3 protein: CASSQWDSGDQETQYF. The CDR3 region has the DNA TGCGCCAGCAGCCAGTGGGACAGTGGAGACCAAGAGACCCAGTACTTC.

Comments on this clone: The junction shows a germline mismatch at one end, possibly a read error. The rearrangement links TRBV7-7 to TRBJ2-7; 7 bases fit TRBD2. CDR1 and CDR2 from the germline V gene are SSHAT and FNYEAQ (reference sequence). The CDR3 spans 13 residues. The CDR3: CASSLTGGYEQYF. CDR3 nucleotide sequence: TGTGCTAGCAGCTTAACGGGGGGCTACGAGCAGTACTTC.

The CDR3 protein is CASSLGRDRRETNYGYTF. DNA of the CDR3: TGTGCCAGCAGTTTAGGGAGGGACAGAAGAGAAACTAACTATGGCTACACCTTC. V and J are TRBV28 and TRBJ1-2; 7 bases match TRBD1. The germline CDR1 and CDR2 sequences are MDHEN and SYDVKM. Trimming at V came to 2 bases and at J to 0 bases, leaving 12 bases not matched to a gene. The CDR3 runs to 18 residues.

This clone was seen only a few times. The rearrangement uses TRBV28 and TRBJ1-4; possibly TRBD1 for D (5 bases). The CDR3 spans 15 residues. Germline CDR1 is MDHEN and CDR2 is SYDVKM. V was cut by 8 bases and J by 8 bases, with 21 bases left in between. This chain's CDR3 is CASRIGANRGEKLFF. In nucleotides, the CDR3 is TGTGCCAGCCGTATAGGGGCGAATCGAGGCGAAAAACTGTTTTTT.

This sequence joins TRBV27 and TRBJ2-3; D remains ambiguous. The CDR3 length is 13 residues. CDR1 is MNHEY and CDR2 is SMNVEV in the germline V gene (reference sequence). V lost 5 bases and J lost 0, with 6 bases in between. Here the CDR3 DNA reads TGTGCCAGCAGTACTTCTAGCACAGATACGCAGTATTTT. It codes for CASSTSSTDTQYF.

This chain links TRBV19 with TRBJ1-6; no firm D call. Per the germline V gene, CDR1 is LNHDA and CDR2 is SQIVND (reference sequence). V was pared by 6 bases and J by 6 bases, with 18 bases between. The CDR3 consists of 16 residues. The CDR3 nucleotides are TGTGCCAGTAGGGGCCTTTCGACCGGCACTAATTCACCCCTCCACTTT. It codes for CASRGLSTGTNSPLHF.

The table lists this clone with a few counts. The gene calls are TRBV6-1 and TRBJ1-6; unclear D gene. This CDR3 has 12 amino acids. Germline CDR1 MNHNS, CDR2 SASEGT. Trimming pared 8 bases from V and 7 bases from J, leaving 9 bases between. The CDR3 is CASHLGNSPLHF. The DNA of the CDR3 is TGTGCCAGCCACTTAGGGAATTCACCCCTCCACTTT.

V gene TRBV5-6 combines with J gene TRBJ2-2; D unclear. Germline CDR1 reads SGHDT; CDR2 reads YYEEEE. This CDR3 comprises 14 residues. V shed 0 bases and J shed 4 bases, with 7 bases lying between them. The CDR3: CASSLGRTTGELFF. Here the CDR3 DNA reads TGTGCCAGCAGCTTGGGACGGACCACCGGGGAGCTGTTTTTT.

The rearrangement uses TRBV6-1 and TRBJ2-1; D remains unclear. V lost 5 bases, J lost 5 bases, and 13 bases lay in between. The CDR3 is 14 amino acids. From germline, CDR1 is MNHNS and CDR2 SASEGT. The CDR3 bases are TGTGCCAGCAGTCCCCCTTCTAGGCACAATGAGCAGTTCTTC. It codes for CASSPPSRHNEQFF.

The chain couples TRBV18 to TRBJ2-1; D call uncertain. This CDR3 has 13 residues. Germline values: CDR1 KGHSH, CDR2 LQKENI. The ends were cut back, 5 bases at V and 5 bases at J, with 10 bases in the middle. The CDR3: CASSGLEDNEQFF. The CDR3, as DNA: TGTGCCAGCTCAGGGCTAGAGGACAATGAGCAGTTCTTC.

The sample holds one count of this clone. CDR3 amino acids: CASSLVGAEQYF. For the CDR3, the DNA is TGTGCCAGCAGCTTGGTCGGCGCCGAGCAGTACTTC. V gene TRBV5-6 combines with J gene TRBJ2-7, with D uncertain. Germline CDR1 SGHDT, CDR2 YYEEEE. Trimming shortened V by 0 bases and J by 6 bases, and 7 bases separated the two germline ends. The CDR3 covers 12 residues.

The CDR3 loop reads CASSLDGGYTEAFF. The CDR3 DNA sequence: TGTGCCAGCAGCTTGGATGGGGGGTACACTGAAGCTTTCTTT. The V and J genes are TRBV5-5 and TRBJ1-1; weak D call: TRBD1 (5 bases). Germline V lookup: CDR1 SGHKS, CDR2 YYEKEE (reference sequence). The germline V and J ends were trimmed by 0 bases and 3 bases, with 9 bases remaining between them. The CDR3 covers 14 residues.